This T cell receptor (beta chain) stems from a study of radiation and T cells in renal cell carcinoma (TCRdb year 2020). For context, the study as a whole: Samples came from a clinical trial, in which primary renal cell carcinomas received 15 Gy stereotactic body radiation therapy followed by nephrectomy 4 weeks later. In total, 50 to 55 samples underwent TCR beta sequencing: 25 or so tumors plus 27 peripheral blood samples. In the roughly 54 samples combined, about 4 million unique CDR3 nucleotide sequences were found, encoding roughly 2,500,000 unique CDR3 amino acid sequences.

TCR beta libraries were generated from genomic DNA with the immunoSEQ kit, following the manufacturer's recommendations. To prepare libraries, a first multiplex PCR with proprietary primers was run, followed by a second PCR that added unique barcodes, and a bead cleanup was done after each round. A kit-provided positive control reaction and a negative control reaction were included in every sample batch. The final libraries were assessed on an Agilent 4200 TapeStation D1000 ScreenTape, pooled by volume, and quantified by qPCR. Sequencing was performed on an Illumina NextSeq500 using a MidOutput 150-cycle cartridge, with 156 Read1 cycles, 15 Index1 cycles, and the kit custom primers. The pooled library was loaded at 0.8 to 1 pM, and approximately 20% PhiX control was spiked in. The original pipeline was this. The vendor-processed data were analyzed in R, and a clonotype was defined as all T cells that share the same CDR3 nucleotide sequence. In the clone abundance analyses, frequencies were normalized to the 10,000 most abundant clones in each sample. Public T cell clones, which averaged fewer than five per sample, were excluded before analysis. An abundance difference of at least 32-fold between compartments was the criterion for calling clonotypes tumor-enriched or baseline blood-enriched. A beta-binomial differential abundance model was used to identify clonotypes that were expanded or contracted between blood time points. Tumor-blood repertoire similarity was measured with the Baroni-Urbani and Buser coefficient, and group comparisons used two-tailed Wilcoxon tests in R. TCRdb re-hosts the immuneACCESS table, in-frame sequences only. Its copies lack some clones; in the studies checked, an unresolved V gene accounts for under half of them, and the cause for the rest is not known. Clonal size and the V and J genes are those of that table, whereas D and trimming came from the DNA. The sample includes 60,000 to 80,000 clones, with roughly 82% observed a single time. The ten most abundant clones make up almost 6% of the sample.

The CDR3 spans 11 residues, from the cysteine through the phenylalanine. Here the CDR3 DNA is all that survives: 33 bases in frame from base 1. The junction shows trimming of 3 bases on V and 6 bases on J, plus 7 bases between the germline ends. The germline V gene (reference sequence) sets CDR1 to DFQATT and CDR2 to SNEGSKA. Of note for this clone: Its binding antigen is unknown. It has no much larger one-base neighbor in the sample; base qualities were not kept.

Here is what the overall study found, with its caveats: Because pretreatment tumor biopsies were not available, the study could not determine whether clonotypes were already present within the tumor at baseline. With a single-armed trial design, the study had no way to address how radiation dose or scheduling affects the TCR repertoire. Dynamics of the blood repertoire were not tracked past 4 weeks after treatment. An increase in top tumor clonotypes in blood was observed from baseline to 2 weeks post-radiation, followed by contraction by 4 weeks, which was taken to suggest transient expansion of tumor-resident clones.

The sample's time point label, decoded: blood 2 weeks post-SBRT. What the treatment or condition label conveys for this sample: 15 Gy SBRT to primary tumor, nephrectomy 4 weeks later. Serial peripheral blood from radiation-treated patients was sampled at baseline, 2 weeks and 4 weeks after SBRT to track tumor-enriched clonotypes. Renal cell carcinoma with clear cell pathology was present in all patients. Genomic DNA for TCR sequencing was prepared using the QIAamp DNA Blood Mini Kit (Qiagen). The analyses included only samples that passed all quality control checks. The origin of this receptor is a man aged 55 to 70 with renal cell carcinoma. The input for sequencing was blood, taken from a patient whose treatment included radiotherapy and nephrectomy. Rearrangement joined TRBV20-1 to TRBJ2-3; the D call could be TRBD1 or TRBD2, with each sharing 5 bases. The DNA reads as follows: TGCAGTGCTAGGGGGGTCGATACGCAGTATTTT. This gives the protein CSARGVDTQYF.